The rows below give T cell receptor beta chains drawn from one sample of a study of control samples from healthy donors and cancer patients. Produced via immunoSEQ multiplex PCR; TCRdb's table is partial and in-frame only. Its clone listing holds about 200,000 clones. Sequenced: blood. These receptors were obtained from a woman aged 25 to 45 in good health. Each CDR3 is given with its conserved first and last residue. The D gene is left open where the match is weak.

j_call | v_call | d_call | cdr3_aa | cdr3_nt
TRBJ2-7 | TRBV5-1 | TRBD1 | CASSGPGGPVSEQYF | TGCGCCAGCAGCGGCCCAGGGGGCCCTGTAAGCGAGCAGTACTTC
TRBJ1-6 | TRBV3-1/TRBV3-2 | - | CASSQDPGPLHF | TGTGCCAGCAGCCAAGATCCCGGTCCCCTCCACTTT
TRBJ2-1 | TRBV7-2 | TRBD2 | CASSTQTSGFSYNEQFF | TGTGCCAGCAGCACCCAGACTAGCGGTTTCTCCTACAATGAGCAGTTCTTC
TRBJ1-1 | TRBV5-1 | - | CASSLRGNTEAFF | TGCGCCAGCAGCTTAAGGGGGAACACTGAAGCTTTCTTT
TRBJ1-2 | TRBV18 | - | CASSLNAPDPNYGYTF | TGTGCCAGCTCCCTAAACGCCCCCGACCCTAACTATGGCTACACCTTC
TRBJ1-1 | TRBV18 | - | CASAARGKLNTEAFF | TGTGCCAGCGCGGCCAGGGGCAAGTTAAACACTGAAGCTTTCTTT
TRBJ1-3 | TRBV19 | - | CASREPWGGLSNTIYF | TGTGCCAGTAGAGAGCCTTGGGGCGGGTTATCGAACACCATATATTTT
TRBJ2-1 | TRBV5-8 | TRBD1 | CASSLGQGAHNEQFF | TGTGCCAGCAGCTTGGGACAGGGGGCTCACAATGAGCAGTTCTTC
TRBJ2-1 | TRBV15 | TRBD1 | CATSRGQGAQEQFF | TGTGCCACCAGCAGGGGACAGGGGGCGCAGGAGCAGTTCTTC
TRBJ1-2 | TRBV7-9 | - | CASSPFLLYGYTF | TGTGCCAGCAGCCCTTTCCTATTGTATGGCTACACCTTC
TRBJ1-1 | TRBV6-5 | - | CASSITLNTEAFF | TGTGCCAGCAGCATCACACTGAACACTGAAGCTTTCTTT
TRBJ2-1 | TRBV2 | - | CASNQSPGDEQFF | TGTGCCAGCAACCAATCCCCAGGGGATGAGCAGTTCTTC
TRBJ1-2 | TRBV6-2/TRBV6-3 | TRBD1 | CASSYWDRGNGYTF | TGTGCCAGCAGTTACTGGGACAGGGGTAATGGCTACACCTTC
TRBJ1-4 | TRBV11-2 | - | CASSIRQPTNEKLFF | TGTGCCAGCAGCATTAGACAGCCAACTAATGAAAAACTGTTTTTT
TRBJ2-1 | TRBV4-2 | TRBD2 | CASSHPSSGTSGVEQFF | TGTGCCAGCAGCCATCCCTCCTCCGGGACTAGCGGGGTGGAGCAGTTCTTC
TRBJ1-2 | TRBV27 | - | CASSPDAGHINYGYTF | TGTGCCAGCAGTCCCGATGCGGGACATATTAACTATGGCTACACCTTC
TRBJ1-5 | TRBV5-1 | - | CASSLAPNQPQHF | TGCGCCAGCAGCTTGGCACCAAATCAGCCCCAGCATTTT
TRBJ2-3 | TRBV18 | TRBD2 | CASSPTAAGRADTQYF | TGTGCCAGCTCACCGACGGCAGCGGGGCGGGCAGATACGCAGTATTTT
TRBJ1-3 | TRBV6-6 | TRBD1 | CASSSGTGWAGNTIYF | TGTGCCAGCAGTTCCGGGACAGGGTGGGCTGGAAACACCATATATTTT
TRBJ1-4 | TRBV6-2/TRBV6-3 | - | CASSYSGRNEKLFF | TGTGCCAGCAGTTACTCCGGGAGGAATGAAAAACTGTTTTTT
TRBJ2-3 | TRBV7-9 | TRBD2 | CASSLGLADTDTQYF | TGTGCCAGCAGCTTGGGACTAGCGGACACAGATACGCAGTATTTT
TRBJ1-1 | TRBV6-2/TRBV6-3 | - | CASSYEGGTEAFF | TGTGCCAGCAGTTACGAGGGGGGCACTGAAGCTTTCTTT
TRBJ2-4 | TRBV4-2 | - | CASSQDSTVANIQYF | TGTGCCAGCAGCCAAGATTCGACAGTAGCTAACATTCAGTACTTC
TRBJ2-2 | TRBV9 | TRBD1 | CASSVGTGGEGGELFF | TGTGCCAGCAGCGTAGGGACAGGGGGAGAAGGCGGGGAGCTGTTTTTT
TRBJ1-1 | TRBV7-2 | - | CASTSTVNTEAFF | TGTGCCAGCACCTCGACAGTTAACACTGAAGCTTTCTTT
TRBJ1-2 | TRBV3-1/TRBV3-2 | - | CASELHDSLNYGYTF | TGTGCCAGCGAACTCCATGACAGCCTCAACTATGGCTACACCTTC
TRBJ2-1 | TRBV7-7 | TRBD2 | CASSPSPRGGQNEQFF | TGTGCTAGCAGCCCATCCCCACGGGGGGGCCAGAATGAGCAGTTCTTC
TRBJ2-3 | TRBV28 | TRBD1 | CASSSNRGLIDTQYF | TGTGCCAGCAGTTCCAACAGGGGGCTGATAGATACGCAGTATTTT
TRBJ2-1 | TRBV11-2 | - | CASSLQGPLIYEQFF | TGTGCCAGCAGTTTACAGGGACCCCTCATCTATGAGCAGTTCTTC
TRBJ1-2 | TRBV7-3 | TRBD1 | CASSLGQKGYTF | TGTGCCAGCAGCTTGGGACAGAAAGGCTACACCTTC
TRBJ1-2 | TRBV7-9 | TRBD1 | CASSSGGVQGGYGYTF | TGTGCCAGCAGCTCAGGGGGGGTACAGGGAGGCTATGGCTACACCTTC
TRBJ1-1 | TRBV4-1 | TRBD1 | CASSQVDRDTEAFF | TGCGCCAGCAGCCAGGTGGACAGGGACACTGAAGCTTTCTTT
TRBJ1-5 | TRBV2 | - | CASSIYGGSNQPQHF | TGTGCCAGCAGTATTTACGGGGGGAGCAATCAGCCCCAGCATTTT
TRBJ1-2 | TRBV10-3 | - | CAISESPGAGGYTF | TGTGCCATCAGTGAGTCGCCAGGGGCGGGTGGCTACACCTTC
TRBJ2-7 | TRBV6-5 | TRBD1 | CASSRDRVGEQYF | TGTGCCAGCAGTAGGGACAGGGTAGGCGAGCAGTACTTC
TRBJ2-3 | TRBV10-3 | - | CAISESGDNGASTDTQYF | TGTGCCATCAGTGAGTCTGGGGACAACGGGGCTAGCACAGATACGCAGTATTTT
TRBJ2-2 | TRBV24-1 | - | CATSDSRWTGELFF | TGTGCCACCTCGGACAGTCGATGGACCGGGGAGCTGTTTTTT
TRBJ1-6 | TRBV28 | - | CASTGTVRGTYNSPLHF | TGTGCCAGCACCGGAACGGTCAGGGGCACCTATAATTCACCCCTCCACTTT
TRBJ2-7 | TRBV6-5 | - | CASSYSLVSETYEQYF | TGTGCCAGCAGTTACTCTCTCGTCAGCGAGACCTACGAGCAGTACTTC
TRBJ2-1 | TRBV7-6 | - | CASSLGQPGINEQFF | TGTGCCAGCAGCTTAGGACAGCCCGGGATCAATGAGCAGTTCTTC
TRBJ1-6 | TRBV10-1 | - | CASSERGGLAGGRWNSPLHF | TGCGCCAGCAGTGAGAGAGGGGGATTAGCGGGGGGTCGATGGAATTCACCCCTCCACTTT
TRBJ2-6 | TRBV28 | - | CASTQPRDTRFGANVLTF | TGTGCCAGCACACAACCCAGGGACACTCGTTTTGGGGCCAACGTCCTGACTTTC
TRBJ1-5 | TRBV3-1/TRBV3-2 | - | CASSQVRPSNQPQHF | TGTGCCAGCAGCCAAGTACGCCCTTCGAATCAGCCCCAGCATTTT
TRBJ1-6 | TRBV28 | TRBD1 | CASSPGTVRISPLHF | TGTGCCAGCAGTCCCGGGACAGTGAGGATTTCACCCCTCCACTTT
TRBJ1-2 | TRBV27 | TRBD1 | CASSFRLRGLPDGYTF | TGTGCCAGCAGTTTCCGTTTGAGGGGGCTTCCCGATGGCTACACCTTC
TRBJ1-5 | TRBV5-6 | - | CASSTMGIDSNQPQHF | TGTGCCAGCAGCACTATGGGGATTGATAGCAATCAGCCCCAGCATTTT
TRBJ2-5 | TRBV5-4 | TRBD2 | CASSLGGGQETQYF | TGTGCCAGCAGCTTGGGGGGGGGCCAAGAGACCCAGTACTTC
TRBJ2-3 | TRBV19 | - | CASSMVPGQPSTDTQYF | TGTGCCAGTAGTATGGTCCCCGGACAGCCTAGCACAGATACGCAGTATTTT
TRBJ2-6 | TRBV19 | - | CASMGPPGSGANVLTF | TGTGCCAGTATGGGGCCCCCGGGGTCTGGGGCCAACGTCCTGACTTTC
TRBJ2-3 | TRBV9 | - | CASSVGPSTDTQYF | TGTGCCAGCAGCGTAGGTCCAAGCACAGATACGCAGTATTTT
TRBJ1-2 | TRBV4-2 | - | CASSQVSGGGYTF | TGTGCCAGCAGCCAAGTCTCGGGGGGCGGTTACACCTTC
TRBJ1-3 | TRBV3-1/TRBV3-2 | - | CASSQGVRSSGNTIYF | TGTGCCAGCAGCCAAGGGGTGAGAAGCTCTGGAAACACCATATATTTT
TRBJ1-3 | TRBV27 | - | CASSLRGGREGNTIYF | TGTGCCAGCAGTTTGCGCGGGGGCAGGGAAGGAAACACCATATATTTT
TRBJ1-1 | TRBV4-3 | - | CASSQDTRAEAFF | TGCGCCAGCAGCCAAGACACCCGAGCTGAAGCTTTCTTT
TRBJ2-5 | TRBV30 | - | CAWSWGPGWRETQYF | TGTGCCTGGAGTTGGGGACCCGGCTGGCGGGAGACCCAGTACTTC
TRBJ2-3 | TRBV18 | - | CASSPTRTEPISDTQYF | TGTGCCAGCTCACCGACAAGGACAGAGCCGATATCAGATACGCAGTATTTT
TRBJ2-3 | TRBV5-1 | TRBD2 | CASSPRGGQADTQYF | TGCGCCAGCAGCCCGCGGGGGGGCCAGGCAGATACGCAGTATTTT
TRBJ1-6 | TRBV6-7 | TRBD1 | CASRRQGQSSYNSPLHF | TGTGCCAGCAGACGACAGGGTCAAAGCTCCTATAATTCACCCCTCCACTTT
TRBJ1-4 | TRBV15 | - | CAIPQEGKLFF | TGTGCCATCCCACAGGAGGGAAAACTGTTTTTT
TRBJ1-5 | TRBV28 | - | CASSLSQGRNQPQHF | TGTGCCAGCAGTTTAAGTCAGGGTCGCAATCAGCCCCAGCATTTT